This TCR beta chain was profiled in a study of regulatory T cells in long-lasting Graves disease. This clonotype occurred a few times. Its antigen is as yet unknown. The CDR3 is 15 amino acids. Trimming left V 3 bases short and J 3 bases short, with 15 bases between. Germline-derived CDR1 and CDR2 are LNHDA and SQIVND (reference sequence). The time point was: newly diagnosed GD, antithyroid drugs for less than 3 months. PBMC RNA was the source of the TCR library. Library construction for TCR beta used iRepertoire HTBI primers and Arm-PCR of CDR3 regions. One entry per CDR3 protein, called by TCRdb with MiXCR from the multiplex PCR reads. Among about 440,000 distinct CDR3 sequences listed, under 15% were seen once. Study-wide results and limits: Authors noted too few samples as a limitation.

Another study also made use of these data, one on T cells in Graves' hyperthyroidism and ophthalmopathy.

The genes are TRBV19 and TRBJ2-7; D tentatively fits TRBD1 or TRBD2 (5 bases each). This TCR was sampled from a woman aged 25 to 39 with Graves disease. Sample: peripheral blood mononuclear cells (PBMCs), taken at new diagnosis, from a patient treated with antithyroid drugs. As DNA, the CDR3 is TGTGCCAGTAGTATTGGCCCGGGGCAGGGCTACGAGCAGTACTTC. It translates to CASSIGPGQGYEQYF. The whole variable domain, filled in from reference TRBV19 and TRBJ2-7, reads DGGITQSPKYLFRKEGQNVTLSCEQNLNHDAMYWYRQDPGQGLRLIYYSQIVNDFQKGDIAEGYSVSREKKESFPLTVTSAQKNPTAFYLCASSIGPGQGYEQYFGPGTRLTVT.